The entry that follows covers one T cell receptor beta chain sequence. This specimen comes from a study of blood T cell repertoires in COVID-19. Clones were read by immunoSEQ multiplex PCR, and TCRdb kept only the in-frame ones, dropping some. The repertoire includes tens of thousands of clones, approximately 90% of them detected once, and roughly a fifth sits in the top ten. Sequencing was done on a sample of peripheral blood. The clonotype comes from a human donor in a cohort sampled during active COVID-19.

The DNA for the CDR3 is TGTGCCAGCAGCCCAGACAGGGGAACTAACTATGGCTACACCTTC. It is translated as CASSPDRGTNYGYTF. The V gene is TRBV7-2, the J gene TRBJ1-2, with TRBD1 matching 8 bases. Germline V gene lookup returns CDR1 SGHTA and CDR2 FQGNSA. V lost 5 bases, J lost 0 bases, and 5 bases stayed unmatched. The length of the CDR3 is 15 residues.